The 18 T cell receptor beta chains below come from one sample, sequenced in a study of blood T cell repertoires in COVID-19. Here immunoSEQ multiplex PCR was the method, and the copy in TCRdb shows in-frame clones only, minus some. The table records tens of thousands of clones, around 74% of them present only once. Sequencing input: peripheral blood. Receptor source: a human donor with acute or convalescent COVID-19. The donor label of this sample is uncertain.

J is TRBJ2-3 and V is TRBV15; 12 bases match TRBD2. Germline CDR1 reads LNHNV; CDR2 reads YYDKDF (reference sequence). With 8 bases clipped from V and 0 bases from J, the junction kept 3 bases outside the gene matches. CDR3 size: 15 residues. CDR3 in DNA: TGTGCCACCGGGACTAGCGGGCCTAGCACAGATACGCAGTATTTT. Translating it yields CATGTSGPSTDTQYF.

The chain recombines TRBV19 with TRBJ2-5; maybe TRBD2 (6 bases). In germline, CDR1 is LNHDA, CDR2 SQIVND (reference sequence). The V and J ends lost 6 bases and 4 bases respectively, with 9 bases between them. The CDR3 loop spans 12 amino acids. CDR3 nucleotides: TGTGCCAGTAGCTCCGGGGGAGAGACCCAGTACTTC. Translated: CASSSGGETQYF.

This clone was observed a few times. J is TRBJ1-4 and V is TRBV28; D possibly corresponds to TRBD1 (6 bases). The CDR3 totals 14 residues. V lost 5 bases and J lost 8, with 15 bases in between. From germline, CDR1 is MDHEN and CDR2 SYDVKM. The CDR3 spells CASSGQLDREKLFF. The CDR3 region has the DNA TGTGCCAGCAGTGGACAGCTAGACCGGGAAAAACTGTTTTTT.

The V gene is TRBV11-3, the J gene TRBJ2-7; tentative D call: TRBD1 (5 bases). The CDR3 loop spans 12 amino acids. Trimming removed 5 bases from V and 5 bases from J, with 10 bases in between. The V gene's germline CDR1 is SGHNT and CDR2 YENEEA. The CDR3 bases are TGTGCCAGCAGCCCTTCAGGGAACGAGCAGTACTTC. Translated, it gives CASSPSGNEQYF.

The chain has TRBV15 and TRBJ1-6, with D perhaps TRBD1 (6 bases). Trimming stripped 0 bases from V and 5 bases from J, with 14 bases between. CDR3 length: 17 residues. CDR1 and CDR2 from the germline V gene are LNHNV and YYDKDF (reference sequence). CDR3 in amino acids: CATSRDRGQMNNSPLHF. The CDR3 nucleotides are TGTGCCACCAGCAGAGATCGAGGACAGATGAATAATTCACCCCTCCACTTT.

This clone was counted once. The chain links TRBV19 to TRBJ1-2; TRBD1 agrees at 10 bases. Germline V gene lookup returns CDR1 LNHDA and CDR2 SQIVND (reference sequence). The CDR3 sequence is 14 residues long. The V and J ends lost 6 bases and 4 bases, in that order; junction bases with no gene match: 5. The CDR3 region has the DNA TGTGCCAGTAGGACGGGACAGGGGCTCTATGGCTACACCTTC. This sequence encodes CASRTGQGLYGYTF.

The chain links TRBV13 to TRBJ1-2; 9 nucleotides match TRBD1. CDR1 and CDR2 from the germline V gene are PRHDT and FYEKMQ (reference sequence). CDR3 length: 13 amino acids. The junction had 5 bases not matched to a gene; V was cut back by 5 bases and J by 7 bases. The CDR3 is CASSPGQGRGYTF. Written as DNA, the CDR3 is TGTGCCAGCAGCCCGGGACAGGGCCGTGGCTACACCTTC.

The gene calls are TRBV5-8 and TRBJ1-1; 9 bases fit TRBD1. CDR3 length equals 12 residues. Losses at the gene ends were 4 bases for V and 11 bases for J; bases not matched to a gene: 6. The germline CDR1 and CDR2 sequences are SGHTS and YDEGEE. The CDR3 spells CASSPWTGEAFF. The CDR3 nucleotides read TGTGCCAGCAGCCCTTGGACAGGGGAGGCTTTCTTT.

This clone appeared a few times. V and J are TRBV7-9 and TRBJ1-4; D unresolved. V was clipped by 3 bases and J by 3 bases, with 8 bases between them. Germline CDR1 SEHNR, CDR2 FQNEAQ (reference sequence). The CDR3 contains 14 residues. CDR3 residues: CASSLAGANEKLFF. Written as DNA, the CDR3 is TGTGCCAGCAGCTTGGCGGGTGCTAATGAAAAACTGTTTTTT.

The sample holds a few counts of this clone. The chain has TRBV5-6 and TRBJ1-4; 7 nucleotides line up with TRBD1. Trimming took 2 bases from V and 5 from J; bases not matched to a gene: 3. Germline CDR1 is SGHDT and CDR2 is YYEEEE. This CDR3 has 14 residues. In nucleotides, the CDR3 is TGTGCCAGCAGCTTTCAGGGGGGCAATGAAAAACTGTTTTTT. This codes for CASSFQGGNEKLFF.

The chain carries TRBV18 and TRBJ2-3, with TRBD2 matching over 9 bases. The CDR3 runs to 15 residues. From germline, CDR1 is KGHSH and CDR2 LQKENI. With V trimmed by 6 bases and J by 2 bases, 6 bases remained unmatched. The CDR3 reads CASSPTSGNTDTQYF. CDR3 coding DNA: TGTGCCAGCTCCCCGACTAGCGGAAACACAGATACGCAGTATTTT. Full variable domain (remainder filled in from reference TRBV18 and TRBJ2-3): NAGVMQNPRHLVRRRGQEARLRCSPMKGHSHVYWYRQLPEEGLKFMVYLQKENIIDESGMPKERFSAEFPKEGPSILRIQQVVRGDSAAYFCASSPTSGNTDTQYFGPGTRLTVL.

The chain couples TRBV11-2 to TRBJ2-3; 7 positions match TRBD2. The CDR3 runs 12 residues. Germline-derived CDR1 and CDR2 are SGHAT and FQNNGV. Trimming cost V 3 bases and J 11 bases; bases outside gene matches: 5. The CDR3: CASSLGTGGQYF. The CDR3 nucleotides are TGTGCCAGCAGCTTGGGGACGGGAGGGCAGTATTTT.

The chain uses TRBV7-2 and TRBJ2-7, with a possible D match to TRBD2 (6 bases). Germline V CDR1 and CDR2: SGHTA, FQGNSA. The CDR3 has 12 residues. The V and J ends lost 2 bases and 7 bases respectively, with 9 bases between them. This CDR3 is CASSLWAGEQYF. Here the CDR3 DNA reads TGTGCCAGCAGCTTATGGGCGGGAGAGCAGTACTTC. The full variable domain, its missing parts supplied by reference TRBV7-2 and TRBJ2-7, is GAGVSQSPSNKVTEKGKDVELRCDPISGHTALYWYRQSLGQGLEFLIYFQGNSAPDKSGLPSDRFSAERTGGSVSTLTIQRTQQEDSAVYLCASSLWAGEQYFGPGTRLTVT.

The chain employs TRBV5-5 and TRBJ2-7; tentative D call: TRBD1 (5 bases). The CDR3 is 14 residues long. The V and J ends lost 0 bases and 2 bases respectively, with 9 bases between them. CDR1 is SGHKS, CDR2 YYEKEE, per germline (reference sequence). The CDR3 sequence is CASSLGPGTYEQYF. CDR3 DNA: TGTGCCAGCAGCTTGGGGCCAGGGACCTACGAGCAGTACTTC. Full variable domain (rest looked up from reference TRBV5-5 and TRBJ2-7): DAGVTQSPTHLIKTRGQQVTLRCSPISGHKSVSWYQQVLGQGPQFIFQYYEKEERGRGNFPDRFSARQFPNYSSELNVNALLLGDSALYLCASSLGPGTYEQYFGPGTRLTVT.

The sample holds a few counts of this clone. This CDR3 reads CASREGTGSAYEQYF. DNA for the CDR3: TGTGCCAGCAGGGAAGGGACAGGGTCTGCGTACGAGCAGTACTTC. The chain couples TRBV27 to TRBJ2-7; 9 bases are shared with TRBD1. The ends lost 6 bases at V and 4 bases at J; junction bases unmatched: 10. CDR3 length equals 15 residues. Looked up from germline, CDR1 is MNHEY and CDR2 is SMNVEV (reference sequence).

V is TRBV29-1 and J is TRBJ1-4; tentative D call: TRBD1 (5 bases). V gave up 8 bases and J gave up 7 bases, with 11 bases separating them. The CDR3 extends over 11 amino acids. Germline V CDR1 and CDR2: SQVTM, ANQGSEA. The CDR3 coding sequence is TGCAGCTTTCGGAGGGGTGAAAAACTGTTTTTT. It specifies CSFRRGEKLFF. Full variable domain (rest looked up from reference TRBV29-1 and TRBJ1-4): SAVISQKPSRDICQRGTSLTIQCQVDSQVTMMFWYRQQPGQSLTLIATANQGSEATYESGFVIDKFPISRPNLTFSTLTVSNMSPEDSSIYLCSFRRGEKLFFGSGTQLSVL.

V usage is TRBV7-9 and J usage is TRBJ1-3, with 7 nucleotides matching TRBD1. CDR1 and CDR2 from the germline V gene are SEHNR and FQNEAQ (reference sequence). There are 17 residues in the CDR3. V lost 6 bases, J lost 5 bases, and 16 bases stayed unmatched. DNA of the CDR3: TGTGCCAGCAGAAAAAACATACCGGGACAGCCTAGAAACACCATATATTTT. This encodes CASRKNIPGQPRNTIYF.

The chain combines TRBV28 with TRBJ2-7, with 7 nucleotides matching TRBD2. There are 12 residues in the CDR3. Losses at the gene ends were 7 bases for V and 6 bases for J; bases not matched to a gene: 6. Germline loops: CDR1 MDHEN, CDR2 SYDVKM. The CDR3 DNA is TGTGCCAGCACCGGGGGAGGGGCCGAGCAGTACGTC. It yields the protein CASTGGGAEQYV.